The 18 T cell receptor beta chains listed next were all sequenced from one sample in a study of shared clonotypes between healthy human individuals. The protocol was immunoSEQ multiplex PCR, while the TCRdb copy is restricted to in-frame clones and leaves out a portion. Among fewer than 550,000 clones listed, about 75% were seen once. The sample was PBMCs. The receptor source for this set is a woman aged 40 to 49 in good health. Some clones in this sample may be carry-over from other donors' samples.

This clone was counted only a few times. The V and J genes are TRBV21-1 and TRBJ1-1. TRBV21-1 is described as a pseudogene. The length of the CDR3 is 14 residues. CDR3 in amino acids: CASSKATVGIYAFF. In nucleotides, the CDR3 is TGTGCCAGCAGCAAAGCCACAGTTGGGATCTATGCTTTCTTT.

A word on this clone: A far larger clone is off by one base, so a read error is likely. In the same sample, other DNA sequences code for this CDR3. This chain links TRBV30 with TRBJ1-2, with D tentatively TRBD1 (6 bases). CDR1 and CDR2 (germline): GTSNPN, SVGIG (reference sequence). This CDR3 is 14 amino acids long. CDR3 residues: CAWRPPGQNYGYTF. DNA of the CDR3: TGTGCCTGGAGACCCCCTGGACAGAACTATGGATACACCTTC. Drawing the rest from reference TRBV30 and TRBJ1-2, the complete variable domain is SQTIHQWPATLVQPVGSPLSLECTVEGTSNPNLYWYRQAAGRGLQLLFYSVGIGQISSEVPQNLSASRPQDRQFILSSKKLLLSDSGFYLCAWRPPGQNYGYTFGSGTRLTVV.

V and J are TRBV5-8 and TRBJ1-5; 9 bases fit TRBD1. The CDR3 runs 18 residues. The V segment lost 0 bases and the J segment 1 base; nucleotides outside the gene matches: 8. Germline CDR1 and CDR2: SGHTS and YDEGEE. CDR3 coding DNA: TGTGCCAGCAGCTTGGATACAGGGGGCCTGGGCAGCAATCAGCCCCAGCATTTT. This gives the protein CASSLDTGGLGSNQPQHF.

About this clone itself: The CDR3 carries no conserved terminal phenylalanine or tryptophan, so it likely arises from a read error. The chain links TRBV4-3 to TRBJ2-7, with D possibly TRBD1 on 5 matching bases. Germline V gene lookup returns CDR1 LGHNA and CDR2 YSLEER. The CDR3 extends over 15 amino acids. V was shortened by 0 bases and J by 3 bases, with 12 bases between the two germline ends. The CDR3, as DNA: TGCGCCAGCAGCCAAGACAACAGGAATTTCTACGAGCAGTACCTC. Its protein product is CASSQDNRNFYEQYL.

The rearrangement uses TRBV12-5 and TRBJ1-4; D unresolved. Germline V lookup: CDR1 LGHNT, CDR2 FRNRAP. The CDR3 extends over 16 amino acids. V lost 2 bases and J 6 bases, leaving 16 bases between the germline ends. CDR3 sequence reads: CASGLFLSQRHEKLFF. Here the CDR3 DNA reads TGTGCTAGTGGTTTGTTCCTTTCCCAGAGGCATGAAAAACTGTTTTTT.

V gene TRBV4-2 combines with J gene TRBJ1-3; D ambiguous. The CDR3 sequence is 17 residues long. Germline lookup yields CDR1 LGHNA and CDR2 YNFKEQ. Trimming shortened V by 3 bases and J by 0 bases, and 15 bases separated the two germline ends. As DNA, the CDR3 is TGTGCCAGCAGCCACGCCGGTGGCAGGATCTCTGGAAACACCATATATTTT. It yields the protein CASSHAGGRISGNTIYF.

This chain joins TRBV30 and TRBJ2-7; a weak D match, TRBD1 (6 bases). Germline CDR1 and CDR2: GTSNPN and SVGIG (reference sequence). The germline V and J ends were trimmed by 2 bases and 3 bases, with 8 bases remaining between them. CDR3 length equals 12 residues. CDR3 nucleotide sequence: TGTGCCTGGAGTCCAGGGGACTACGAGCAGTACTTC. Translation: CAWSPGDYEQYF.

The rearrangement joins TRBV7-9 to TRBJ1-3, with no clear D. The ends were cut back, 3 bases at V and 6 bases at J, with 9 bases in the middle. The CDR3 contains 13 residues. Looked up from germline, CDR1 is SEHNR and CDR2 is FQNEAQ (reference sequence). The CDR3 region is CASSLDPPNTIYF. CDR3 DNA sequence: TGTGCCAGCAGCTTGGACCCGCCAAACACCATATATTTT. Supplemented by reference TRBV7-9 and TRBJ1-3, the full variable domain reads DTGVSQNPRHKITKRGQNVTFRCDPISEHNRLYWYRQTLGQGPEFLTYFQNEAQLEKSRLLSDRFSAERPKGSFSTLEIQRTEQGDSAMYLCASSLDPPNTIYFGEGSWLTVV.

This rearrangement joins TRBV10-3 to TRBJ2-7; TRBD2 aligns across 7 bases. The germline gives CDR1 ENHRY, CDR2 SYGVKD. The CDR3 totals 14 residues. J gave up 5 bases and V 2 bases, and 6 bases lay outside the gene matches. The CDR3 here is CAISEGREVNEQYF. CDR3 sequence (DNA): TGTGCCATCAGTGAGGGTCGGGAGGTCAACGAGCAGTACTTC.

This rearrangement joins TRBV28 to TRBJ1-4, with 7 bases that match TRBD1. V shed 7 bases and J 3 bases; nucleotides not matched to a gene: 2. Germline CDR1 is MDHEN and CDR2 is SYDVKM. This CDR3 is 13 amino acids long. The CDR3 loop is CASKGAPNEKLFF. DNA for the CDR3: TGTGCCAGCAAGGGGGCGCCTAATGAAAAACTGTTTTTT.

The rearrangement uses TRBV7-2 and TRBJ2-7; D is unclear. The CDR3 consists of 14 residues. Germline V gene data show CDR1 as SGHTA and CDR2 as FQGNSA. Trimming took 1 base from V and 3 from J, leaving 10 bases between them. In nucleotides, the CDR3 is TGTGCCAGCAGCTTAGATGGAAGCCGCTACGAGCAGTACTTC. Its protein is CASSLDGSRYEQYF.

The gene calls are TRBV6-5 and TRBJ2-7; 10 nucleotides line up with TRBD1. Trimming removed 2 bases from V and 4 bases from J; junction bases left unmatched: 8. Germline values: CDR1 MNHEY, CDR2 SVGAGI. This CDR3 contains 16 residues. CDR3 coding DNA: TGTGCCAGCAGTTACAATCTCGACAGGGGGCAGTACGAGCAGTACTTC. It codes for CASSYNLDRGQYEQYF.

The chain employs TRBV6-5 and TRBJ2-1; D not certain. V shed 2 bases and J shed 6 bases, with 14 bases lying between them. The CDR3 is 15 amino acids. CDR1 is MNHEY and CDR2 is SVGAGI in the germline V gene. The CDR3 nucleotides read TGTGCCAGCAGTTACGGTGTGAATGGTGGCAATGAGCAGTTCTTC. This sequence encodes CASSYGVNGGNEQFF.

The chain uses TRBV7-9 and TRBJ2-1; the match to TRBD2 covers 11 bases. There are 17 residues in the CDR3. Trimming removed 4 bases from V and 3 bases from J; junction bases left unmatched: 8. Germline assignment: CDR1 SEHNR and CDR2 FQNEAQ (reference sequence). The CDR3 region has the DNA TGTGCCAGCAGCTCACCCCGACTAGCGGGGATCTACAATGAGCAGTTCTTC. It encodes CASSSPRLAGIYNEQFF.

This sequence joins TRBV18 and TRBJ2-3; TRBD2 matches at 10 bases. CDR1 KGHSH and CDR2 LQKENI come from the germline V gene. The CDR3 consists of 19 residues. J gave up 1 base and V 4 bases, and 14 bases lay outside the gene matches. CDR3 coding DNA: TGTGCCAGCTCACGATCGGGACTAGCGTCCCCCGGGGGCACAGATACGCAGTATTTT. Translating gives CASSRSGLASPGGTDTQYF. The entire variable domain, with the rest obtained from reference TRBV18 and TRBJ2-3, is as follows: NAGVMQNPRHLVRRRGQEARLRCSPMKGHSHVYWYRQLPEEGLKFMVYLQKENIIDESGMPKERFSAEFPKEGPSILRIQQVVRGDSAAYFCASSRSGLASPGGTDTQYFGPGTRLTVL.

The chain uses TRBV7-3 and TRBJ2-5; D is uncertain. Germline lookup yields CDR1 SGHTA and CDR2 FQGTGA. The CDR3 covers 13 residues. Between the trimmed V and J ends, which lost 4 bases and 13 bases, there was a span of 19 bases. The CDR3 loop reads CASSSSIHEIVYF. CDR3 sequence (DNA): TGTGCCAGCAGCTCCTCCATACACGAAATAGTGTACTTC.

This chain joins TRBV4-3 and TRBJ1-4, with no clear D. Trimming took off 0 bases at V and 13 bases at J, with 15 bases between the two ends. The length of the CDR3 is 14 residues. Germline V gene lookup returns CDR1 LGHNA and CDR2 YSLEER. The chain's CDR3 is CASSQDRTLIGLFF. The CDR3 nucleotides read TGCGCCAGCAGCCAAGATCGGACTTTAATTGGACTGTTTTTT.

This chain uses TRBV9 with TRBJ2-3; D might be TRBD2 (5 bases). The germline V gene encodes CDR1 SGDLS and CDR2 YYNGEE. Trimming cost V 4 bases and J 0 bases, with 18 bases left between them. This CDR3 is 17 amino acids long. The CDR3 protein is CASSPDRTDSSTDTQYF. In DNA, the CDR3 is TGTGCCAGCAGCCCCGACCGGACGGACTCTAGCACAGATACGCAGTATTTT.